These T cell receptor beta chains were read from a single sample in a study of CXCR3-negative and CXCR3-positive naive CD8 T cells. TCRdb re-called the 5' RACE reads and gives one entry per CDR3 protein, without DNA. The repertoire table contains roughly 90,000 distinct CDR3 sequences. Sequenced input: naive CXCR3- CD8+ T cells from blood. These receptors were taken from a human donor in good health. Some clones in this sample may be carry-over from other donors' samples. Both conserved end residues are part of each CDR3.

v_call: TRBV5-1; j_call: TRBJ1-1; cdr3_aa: CASSEYSHTEAFF
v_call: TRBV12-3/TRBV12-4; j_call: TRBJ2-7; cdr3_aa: CASSQSSGRQYEQYF
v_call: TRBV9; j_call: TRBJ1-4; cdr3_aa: CASSPNAEKLFF
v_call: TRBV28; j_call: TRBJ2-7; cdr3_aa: CASSFLGTGPYEQYF
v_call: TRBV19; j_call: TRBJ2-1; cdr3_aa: CASSISGTGDANEQFF
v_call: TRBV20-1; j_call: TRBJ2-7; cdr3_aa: CRATMGDGSYEQYF
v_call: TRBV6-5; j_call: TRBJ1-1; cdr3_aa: CASSYSGVTEAFF
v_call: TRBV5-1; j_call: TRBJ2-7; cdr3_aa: CASSPRDRAYEQYF
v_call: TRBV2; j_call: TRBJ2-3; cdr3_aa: CASSEDNGLGTDTQYF
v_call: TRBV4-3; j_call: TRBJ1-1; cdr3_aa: CASSQDVGRGRGGAFF
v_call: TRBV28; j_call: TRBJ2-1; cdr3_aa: CASRNTLTGYNEQFF
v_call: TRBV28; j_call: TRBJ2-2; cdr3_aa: CASSIQPRAPGTGELFF
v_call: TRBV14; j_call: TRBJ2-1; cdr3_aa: CASSQAFYSYNEQFF
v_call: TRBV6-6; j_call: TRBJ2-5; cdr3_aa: CASFSRAQGGRAGETQYF
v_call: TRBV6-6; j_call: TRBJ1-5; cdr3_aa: CASSYRFDLQPQHF
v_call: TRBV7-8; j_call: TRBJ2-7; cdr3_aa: CASSLPGLDLYEQYF
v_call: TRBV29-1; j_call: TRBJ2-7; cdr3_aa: CSVEVGDRYEQYF
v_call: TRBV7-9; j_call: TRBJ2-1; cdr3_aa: CASSTSTSGPYNEQFF
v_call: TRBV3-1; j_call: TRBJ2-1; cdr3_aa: CASSQGESGRGNNEQFF
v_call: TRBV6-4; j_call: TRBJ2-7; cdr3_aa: CASSDYYCQGSSYEQYF
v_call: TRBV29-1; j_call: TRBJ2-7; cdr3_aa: CSVVVAGVFEQYF
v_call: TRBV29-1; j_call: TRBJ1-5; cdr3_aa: CSVVDSQRAQHF
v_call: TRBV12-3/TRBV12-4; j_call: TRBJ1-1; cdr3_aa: CASSLGTGKGEWDEAFF
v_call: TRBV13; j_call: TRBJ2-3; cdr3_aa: CASSLGGFEVGQGFPDTQYF
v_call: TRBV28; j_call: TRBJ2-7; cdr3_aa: CASSFSADGGYDEQYF
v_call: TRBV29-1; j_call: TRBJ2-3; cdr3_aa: CSVRGGGTDTQYF
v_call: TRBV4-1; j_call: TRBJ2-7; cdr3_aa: CASSTLAGSSSYEQYF
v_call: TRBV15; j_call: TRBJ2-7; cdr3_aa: CATSRDGNTYEQYF
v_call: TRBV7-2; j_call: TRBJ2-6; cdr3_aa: CASTSSGANVLTF
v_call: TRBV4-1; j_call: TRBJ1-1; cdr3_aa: CASSHAKKGNTEAFF
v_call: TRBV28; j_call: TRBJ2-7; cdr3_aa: CASSFPNYEQYF
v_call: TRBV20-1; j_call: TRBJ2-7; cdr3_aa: CSARDLSGSEQYF
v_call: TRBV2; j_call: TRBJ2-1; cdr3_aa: CASSRLAGEPLNGQFF
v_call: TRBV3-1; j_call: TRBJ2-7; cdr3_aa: CASSHRWGENEQYF
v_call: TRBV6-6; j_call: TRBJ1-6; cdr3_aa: CASSYSIGGTSSPLHF
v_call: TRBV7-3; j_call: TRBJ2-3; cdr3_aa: CASSLGNSGSDTQYF
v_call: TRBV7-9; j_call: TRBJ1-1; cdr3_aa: CASSPIGFGAFF
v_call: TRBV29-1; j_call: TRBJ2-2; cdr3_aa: CSVEDSGGKNTGELFF
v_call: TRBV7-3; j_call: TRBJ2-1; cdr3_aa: CASRQQGNNEQFF
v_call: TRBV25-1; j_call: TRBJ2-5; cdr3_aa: CASSEVYGTRETQYF
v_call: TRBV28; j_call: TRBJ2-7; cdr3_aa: CASSFALYEQYF
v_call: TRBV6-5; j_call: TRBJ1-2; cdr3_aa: CASSPGLYYGYTF
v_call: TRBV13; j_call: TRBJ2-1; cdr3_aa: CASSLSLAGNNEQFF
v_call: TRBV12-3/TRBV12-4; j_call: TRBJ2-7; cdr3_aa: CASSDGDRDEQYF
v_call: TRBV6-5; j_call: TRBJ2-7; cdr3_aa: CASITGRYEQYF
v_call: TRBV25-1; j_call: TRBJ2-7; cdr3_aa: CASSEWPAHYEQYF
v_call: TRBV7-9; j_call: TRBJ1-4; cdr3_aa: CASSLMSTGGRTNEKLFF
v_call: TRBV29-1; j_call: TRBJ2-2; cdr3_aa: CSVELGQGAGELFF
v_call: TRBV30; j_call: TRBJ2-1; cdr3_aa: CAWSAGGNNEQFF
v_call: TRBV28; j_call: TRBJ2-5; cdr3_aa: CASSLLAGPQETQYF
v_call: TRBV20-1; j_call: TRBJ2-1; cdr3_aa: CSARDQDRGSYNEQFF
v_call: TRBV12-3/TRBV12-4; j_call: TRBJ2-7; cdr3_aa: CASRFRDRAYEQYF
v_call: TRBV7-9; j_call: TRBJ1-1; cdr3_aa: CASSPRWTGMGTEAFF
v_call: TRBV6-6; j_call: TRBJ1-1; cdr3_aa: CASSDRVETEAFF
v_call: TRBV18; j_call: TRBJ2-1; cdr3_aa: CASSPWTSGANNEQFF
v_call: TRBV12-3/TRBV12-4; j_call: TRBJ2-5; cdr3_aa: CASSLGDRAPETQYF
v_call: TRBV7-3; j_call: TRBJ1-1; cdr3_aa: CASSLSRGVNTEAFF
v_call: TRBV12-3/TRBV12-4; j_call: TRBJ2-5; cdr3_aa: CASSSKGLEETQYF
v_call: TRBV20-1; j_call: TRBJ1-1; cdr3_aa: CSARDRWAGEAFF
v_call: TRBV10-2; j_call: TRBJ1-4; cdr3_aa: CASSDSGGRDEKLFF